This TCR beta chain was captured by sequencing in a study of early T cells in non-severe SARS-CoV-2 infection. Looking at the study overall: It was bulk RNA from unsorted whole blood that was sequenced, and the chains were unpaired. Study observations and caveats: Matches to VDJdb favored anti-spike CD8 responses and missed private and CD4 specificities.

TCRdb used MiXCR to reprocess the 5' RACE reads, holding one entry per CDR3 protein. The sample has 69,000 or so distinct CDR3 sequences; 13% are singletons. In its sample, this clonotype was seen many times. Antigen: not known. Sequencing used whole blood. The TCR was taken from an adult who was a healthcare worker with PCR-confirmed SARS-CoV-2 infection or an uninfected control (not recorded which).

CDR3 DNA: TGTGCCAGCAGCTTAGGCGAGGGTGGATATGGCTACACCTTC. It codes for CASSLGEGGYGYTF. The rearrangement links TRBV7-6 to TRBJ1-2; D is ambiguous. There are 14 residues in the CDR3. The germline V gene has CDR1 SGHVS and CDR2 FNYEAQ. V was clipped by 1 base and J by 5 bases, with 11 bases between them.